These T cell receptor beta chains were read from a single sample in a study of blood T cell repertoires in COVID-19. Assay: immunoSEQ multiplex PCR; the TCRdb copy retains only in-frame clones and omits some. Here the sample spans 250,000 to 300,000 clones, 70% to 90% being singletons. The sample comprised PBMCs or T cells enriched from blood (not recorded which). Source of these receptors: a woman aged 60-75 years in a cohort exposed to, infected with or recovered from COVID-19 (not recorded which). Both conserved end residues are part of each CDR3. The order of the fields is J gene, clone size, D gene, V gene, CDR3 DNA, CDR3 protein. The D gene is left open where the match is weak. Clone size is shown for a subset of rows, as once, few, many or a class of expanded clone.

TRBJ2-7 | NA | TRBD2 | TRBV5-1 | TGCGCCAGCAGCTTGGGGGGAGGGCCTAGGTACGAGCAGTACTTC | CASSLGGGPRYEQYF
TRBJ1-3 | NA | NA | TRBV5-6 | TGTGCCAGCAGGAAGATGGGAGATGCTGGAAACACCATATATTTT | CASRKMGDAGNTIYF
TRBJ1-4 | NA | NA | TRBV7-2 | TGTGCCAGCAGCTGGCAGGGCACCGCAACTAATGAAAAACTGTTTTTT | CASSWQGTATNEKLFF
TRBJ1-3 | NA | NA | TRBV5-1 | TGCGCCAGCAGCTTTCAGGGGAGCTCTGGAAACACCATATATTTT | CASSFQGSSGNTIYF
TRBJ1-4 | NA | TRBD1 | TRBV18 | TGTGCCAGCTCCCCTAACAGGGGAGAAACCGAAAAACTGTTTTTT | CASSPNRGETEKLFF
TRBJ1-2 | NA | TRBD1 | TRBV27 | TGTGCCAGCAGTTCGCCAAACAGGGGGTCCGACGGCTACACCTTC | CASSSPNRGSDGYTF
TRBJ1-2 | NA | NA | TRBV6-5 | TGTGCTACGGAGGGCAGGTCCAACTATGGCTACACCTTC | CATEGRSNYGYTF
TRBJ2-1 | NA | NA | TRBV28 | TGTGCCAGCAGCCTCCATTCGAGCTCCTACAATGAGCAGTTCTTC | CASSLHSSSYNEQFF
TRBJ2-3 | NA | NA | TRBV5-1 | TGCGCCAGCAGCTTGGATAACACAGATACGCAGTATTTT | CASSLDNTDTQYF
TRBJ1-1 | NA | NA | TRBV19 | TGTGCCAGTAGGGACAGCAACACTGAAGCTTTCTTT | CASRDSNTEAFF
TRBJ1-6 | NA | NA | TRBV9 | TGTGCCAGCAGCGCCCTCGGCGGAACCCTCCACTTT | CASSALGGTLHF
TRBJ2-1 | NA | TRBD1 | TRBV2 | TGTGCCAGCAGCCAGTTACGACAGGGGGCGGGGGAGCAGTTCTTC | CASSQLRQGAGEQFF
TRBJ1-6 | NA | TRBD1 | TRBV4-2 | TGTGCCAGCAGCCAGGGGACAGCGAATAATTCACCCCTCCACTTT | CASSQGTANNSPLHF
TRBJ2-5 | NA | NA | TRBV7-9 | TGTGCCAGCAGCTTACAGGGAAGTCAAGAGACCCAGTACTTC | CASSLQGSQETQYF
TRBJ1-5 | NA | TRBD1 | TRBV5-1 | TGCGCCAGCAGCTCCACAGGGGCCGTAAATCAGCCCCAGCATTTT | CASSSTGAVNQPQHF
TRBJ1-3 | NA | NA | TRBV27 | TGTGCCAGCAGTTTAAGCTTATCCTCTGGAAACACCATATATTTT | CASSLSLSSGNTIYF
TRBJ1-5 | NA | NA | TRBV19 | TGTGCCAGTAGTATTCCGCCTGGATACGGGTTCAATCAGCCCCAGCATTTT | CASSIPPGYGFNQPQHF
TRBJ2-7 | NA | TRBD1 | TRBV24-1 | TGTGCCACCAGTGACTCTAAGATAGGGGGCGGAAGCTCCTACGAGCAGTACTTC | CATSDSKIGGGSSYEQYF
TRBJ1-6 | NA | NA | TRBV28 | TGTGCCAGCAGTTTAAACCCGGGGGTCCGGAATTCACCCCTCCACTTT | CASSLNPGVRNSPLHF
TRBJ1-1 | NA | TRBD1 | TRBV5-5 | TGTGCCAGCAGCCCGGGACAGGGGAGGACTGAAGCTTTCTTT | CASSPGQGRTEAFF
TRBJ1-2 | NA | TRBD1 | TRBV5-6 | TGTGCCAGTCGGACAGGGGGTAGGCTTTCTGGCTACACCTTC | CASRTGGRLSGYTF
TRBJ1-2 | NA | NA | TRBV5-5 | TGTGCCAGCAGCTTGGACAGTTGGGACTATGGCTACACCTTC | CASSLDSWDYGYTF
TRBJ2-7 | NA | TRBD1 | TRBV5-1 | TGCGCCAGCAGCTCGCTACCCGGACAGGGCCTCCTCTACGAGCAGTACTTC | CASSSLPGQGLLYEQYF
TRBJ2-7 | NA | TRBD2 | TRBV11-2 | TGTGCCAGCAGCTTTAGCGTCCGCGGGAGGGTTAACGAGCAGTACTTC | CASSFSVRGRVNEQYF
TRBJ2-1 | NA | TRBD2 | TRBV30 | TGTGCCCAAAGGGACTATCGTCCCTCCTACAATGAGCAGTTCTTC | CAQRDYRPSYNEQFF
TRBJ2-2 | NA | TRBD2 | TRBV9 | TGTGCCAGCAGCGGATGGGGACAGGGGCGACAAGCGGGACTAGCGGGAGGGTACACCGGGGAGCTGTTTTTT | CASSGWGQGRQAGLAGGYTGELFF
TRBJ2-7 | NA | TRBD2 | TRBV15 | TGTGCCACCAGCAGAGAGACTAGCGGGAGCTCCTACGAGCAGTACTTC | CATSRETSGSSYEQYF
TRBJ2-7 | NA | NA | TRBV7-9 | TGTGCCAGCAGCCCCCTTTCGGACTATTCGGATTCCGAGCAGTACTTC | CASSPLSDYSDSEQYF
TRBJ2-1 | NA | NA | TRBV4-2 | TGTGCCAGCAGCCAAGAAAGGCTCCCGGGGTACAATGAGCAGTTCTTC | CASSQERLPGYNEQFF
TRBJ2-7 | NA | TRBD2 | TRBV11-2 | TGTGCCAGCAGCTTAGACGGGACTAGTAGGGAGCAGTACTTC | CASSLDGTSREQYF
TRBJ2-6 | NA | NA | TRBV18 | TGTGCCAGCTCACCAGGGGGGACTGGGGCCAACGTCCTGACTTTC | CASSPGGTGANVLTF
TRBJ1-5 | NA | NA | TRBV6-5 | TGTGCCAGCAGTTACTCGAGGAGGGATATACAGCCCCAGCATTTT | CASSYSRRDIQPQHF
TRBJ2-3 | NA | TRBD2 | TRBV11-2 | TGTGCCAGCAGCTGGGGTTTAGCGGGAGGGGATACGCAGTATTTT | CASSWGLAGGDTQYF
TRBJ2-3 | NA | TRBD2 | TRBV7-3 | TGTGCCAGCAGCTCGGGGGGAGGGTACACAGATACGCAGTATTTT | CASSSGGGYTDTQYF
TRBJ2-7 | NA | NA | TRBV9 | TGTGCCAGCAGCGGACTTACCTACGAGCAGTACTTC | CASSGLTYEQYF
TRBJ1-6 | few | NA | TRBV7-2 | TGTGCCAGCAGCCTGGGCCTTAGGTCACCCCTCCACTTT | CASSLGLRSPLHF
TRBJ1-1 | NA | NA | TRBV7-3 | TGTGCCAGCAGCTTGACAGCGGGCACTGAAGCTTTCTTT | CASSLTAGTEAFF
TRBJ1-2 | NA | NA | TRBV5-6 | TGTGCCAGCAGCTTGGCCAGGGATGGCTACACCTTC | CASSLARDGYTF
TRBJ2-7 | NA | TRBD1 | TRBV19 | TGTGCCAGTAGGCGAACCCCGGGACAGGGGAACTACGAGCAGTACTTC | CASRRTPGQGNYEQYF
TRBJ2-2 | NA | TRBD2 | TRBV7-8 | TGTGCCAGCAGCTACGGACTAGCGGGAGAACGTGTCGGGGAGCTGTTTTTT | CASSYGLAGERVGELFF
TRBJ1-5 | NA | NA | TRBV27 | TGTGCCAGCAGTTTAGCGGGGGCGTGGAATCAGCCCCAGCATTTT | CASSLAGAWNQPQHF
TRBJ2-2 | NA | TRBD1 | TRBV19 | TGTGCCAGTAGTACCGACAGGGACCACACCGGGGAGCTGTTTTTT | CASSTDRDHTGELFF
TRBJ2-7 | NA | TRBD2 | TRBV6-6 | TGTGCCAGCAGTCTCACTAGCGGGGAATACGAGCAGTACTTC | CASSLTSGEYEQYF
TRBJ2-4 | NA | NA | TRBV4-1 | TGCGCCAGCAGCCAGGAGGGAGTGCGAAACATTCAGTACTTC | CASSQEGVRNIQYF
TRBJ2-2 | once | TRBD2 | TRBV28 | TGTGCCAGCAGTTTGCTAGCGGGAGGGAGAAGGACCGGGGAGCTGTTTTTT | CASSLLAGGRRTGELFF
TRBJ2-2 | NA | TRBD1 | TRBV19 | TGTGCCAGTAGTTTGGACAGGGGGCGCGCCACCGGGGAGCTGTTTTTT | CASSLDRGRATGELFF
TRBJ1-5 | NA | NA | TRBV21-1 | TGTGCCAGCAGCCCACGGAGGGACAGGCGCGTCAATCAGCCCCAGCATTTT | CASSPRRDRRVNQPQHF
TRBJ2-7 | NA | NA | TRBV3-1/TRBV3-2 | TGTGCCAGCAGCCAGGATACAGGGAAGCAGTACTTC | CASSQDTGKQYF
TRBJ1-2 | NA | TRBD1 | TRBV9 | TGTGCCAGCAGCGACCTGACAGGGATTGGCTATGGCTACACCTTC | CASSDLTGIGYGYTF
TRBJ2-7 | NA | NA | TRBV2 | TGTGCCAGCAGTGTTCGGGGGACTGGATCCTACGAGCAGTACTTC | CASSVRGTGSYEQYF
TRBJ2-1 | NA | TRBD2 | TRBV5-6 | TGTGCCAGCAGCTTGTTACTAGCGGGAGGGCCGGTCAATGAGCAGTTCTTC | CASSLLLAGGPVNEQFF
TRBJ1-1 | NA | NA | TRBV6-5 | TGTGCCAGCAGTAAGGGGTTACAAGGGAACACTGAAGCTTTCTTT | CASSKGLQGNTEAFF
TRBJ2-5 | NA | NA | TRBV7-2 | TGTGCCAGCAGCTTAGAGACTAGCCAAGAGACCCAGTACTTC | CASSLETSQETQYF